The text below deals with one TCR beta chain. Antigen: not known. Germline V CDR1 and CDR2: SNHLY, FYNNEI. V was trimmed by 11 bases and J by 2 bases, leaving 8 bases between them. This CDR3 comprises 11 residues. Each CDR3 protein gets one entry after TCRdb re-called the 5' RACE reads with MiXCR. The sample contains roughly 38,000 distinct CDR3 sequences, 18% of which appear only once. Naive CD4+ T cells were purified with Tregs depleted by CD25. Notes on the study in general: Whole repertoires were not studied in the larger cohort, only one V-J beta rearrangement. Greatest tumor Treg TCR overlap was with tumor naive CD4+ cells.

Sequencing was carried out using naive CD4+ T cells sorted from a lymph node. Subset specified: naive CD4+ T cells, CD4+CD45RA+CD25-. This rearrangement joins TRBV2 to TRBJ2-3; D unresolved. The clonotype was recovered from a female donor with breast cancer. The CDR3 region is CARGYTDTQYF. The DNA of the CDR3 is TGTGCCCGCGGCTACACAGATACGCAGTATTTT. The entire variable domain, with the rest obtained from reference TRBV2 and TRBJ2-3, is as follows: EPEVTQTPSHQVTQMGQEVILRCVPISNHLYFYWYRQILGQKVEFLVSFYNNEISEKSEIFDDQFSVERPDGSNFTLKIRSTKLEDSAMYFCARGYTDTQYFGPGTRLTVL.